This TCR beta chain came from a study of T cell responses to AZD1222 COVID-19 vaccine. Here immunoSEQ multiplex PCR was the method, and the copy in TCRdb shows in-frame clones only, minus some. Of about 160,000 clones in the sample, 92% were seen once. Both about-4-week and about-12-week second-dose recipients were combined. The V gene's germline CDR1 is SGHRS and CDR2 YFSETQ. V shed 5 bases and J 3 bases; nucleotides not matched to a gene: 10. The CDR3 has 16 amino acids. Study-level findings and limits: In a largely white British group with more females than males, clonal diversity was possibly underestimated. At 160-218 and 743-854, vaccine-associated CD4 TCRs were dominant, and they spanned spike.

Of note for this clone: The target antigen is unknown.

The source material was peripheral blood, sampled 28 days after the second AZD1222 dose. The chain is built from TRBV5-1 and TRBJ2-2; 7 bases match TRBD2. This receptor was obtained from an adult who received the AZD1222 COVID-19 vaccine. CDR3: CASSSLRAGDTGELFF. Written as DNA, the CDR3 is TGCGCCAGCAGTTCGCTCAGGGCGGGGGACACCGGGGAGCTGTTTTTT.